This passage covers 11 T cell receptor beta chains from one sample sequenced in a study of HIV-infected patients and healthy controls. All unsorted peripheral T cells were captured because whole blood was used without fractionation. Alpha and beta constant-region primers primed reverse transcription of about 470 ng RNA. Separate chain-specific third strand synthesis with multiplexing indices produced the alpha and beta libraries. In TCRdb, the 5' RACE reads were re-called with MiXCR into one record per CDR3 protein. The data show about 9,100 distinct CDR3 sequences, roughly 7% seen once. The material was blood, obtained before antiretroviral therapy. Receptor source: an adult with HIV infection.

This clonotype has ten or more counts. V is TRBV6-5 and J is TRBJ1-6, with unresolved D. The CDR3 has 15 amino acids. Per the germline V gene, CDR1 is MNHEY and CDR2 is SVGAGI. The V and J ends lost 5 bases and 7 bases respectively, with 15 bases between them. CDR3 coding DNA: TGTGCCAGCAGTCGAGAGGGATCGGGGAATTCACCCCTCCACTTT. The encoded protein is CASSREGSGNSPLHF.

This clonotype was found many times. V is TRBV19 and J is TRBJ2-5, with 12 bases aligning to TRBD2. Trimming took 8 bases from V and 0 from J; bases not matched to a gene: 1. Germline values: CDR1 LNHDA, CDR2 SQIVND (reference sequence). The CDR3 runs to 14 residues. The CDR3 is CASRTSGDQETQYF. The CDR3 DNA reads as TGTGCCAGTCGGACTAGCGGGGACCAAGAGACCCAGTACTTC.

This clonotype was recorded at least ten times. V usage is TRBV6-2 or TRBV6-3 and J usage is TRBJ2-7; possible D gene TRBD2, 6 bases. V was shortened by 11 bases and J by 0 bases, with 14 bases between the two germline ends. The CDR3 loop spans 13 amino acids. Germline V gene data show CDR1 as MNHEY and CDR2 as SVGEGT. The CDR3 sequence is CALKRDSSYEQYF. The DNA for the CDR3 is TGTGCCCTGAAGAGGGACTCCTCCTACGAGCAGTACTTC.

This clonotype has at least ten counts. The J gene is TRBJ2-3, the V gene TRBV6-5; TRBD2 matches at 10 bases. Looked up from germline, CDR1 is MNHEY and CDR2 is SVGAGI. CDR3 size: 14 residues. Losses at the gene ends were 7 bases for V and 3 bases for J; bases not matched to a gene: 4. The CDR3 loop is CASKPGLATDTQYF. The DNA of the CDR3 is TGTGCCAGCAAACCGGGACTAGCGACAGATACGCAGTATTTT.

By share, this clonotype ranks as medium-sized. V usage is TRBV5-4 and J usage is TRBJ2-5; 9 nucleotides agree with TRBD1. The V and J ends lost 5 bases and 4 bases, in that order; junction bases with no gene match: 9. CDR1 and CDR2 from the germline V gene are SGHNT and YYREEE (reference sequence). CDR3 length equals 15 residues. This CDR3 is CASSSNRGLGETQYF. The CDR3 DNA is TGTGCCAGCAGTTCCAACAGGGGGCTGGGAGAGACCCAGTACTTC.

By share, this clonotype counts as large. This CDR3 reads CASSLDPAGSSYNEQFF. The CDR3, as DNA: TGTGCCAGCAGTTTAGACCCAGCGGGTAGCTCCTACAATGAGCAGTTCTTC. V usage is TRBV12-3 or TRBV12-4 and J usage is TRBJ2-1; TRBD2 might be the D (6 bases). V lost 1 base and J lost 0, with 13 bases in between. CDR3 length equals 17 residues.

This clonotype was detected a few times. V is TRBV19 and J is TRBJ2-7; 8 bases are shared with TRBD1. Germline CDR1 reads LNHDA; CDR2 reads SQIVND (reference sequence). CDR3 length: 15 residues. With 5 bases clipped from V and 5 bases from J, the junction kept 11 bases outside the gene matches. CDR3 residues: CASSSGQGKSHEQYF. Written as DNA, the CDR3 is TGTGCCAGTAGTTCCGGACAGGGCAAGTCCCACGAGCAGTACTTC.

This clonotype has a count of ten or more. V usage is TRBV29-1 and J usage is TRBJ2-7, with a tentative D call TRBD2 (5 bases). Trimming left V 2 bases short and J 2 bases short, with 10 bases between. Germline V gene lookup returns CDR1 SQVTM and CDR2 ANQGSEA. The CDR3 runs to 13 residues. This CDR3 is CSVETAVPYEQYF. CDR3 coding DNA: TGCAGCGTTGAAACAGCGGTGCCCTACGAGCAGTACTTC.

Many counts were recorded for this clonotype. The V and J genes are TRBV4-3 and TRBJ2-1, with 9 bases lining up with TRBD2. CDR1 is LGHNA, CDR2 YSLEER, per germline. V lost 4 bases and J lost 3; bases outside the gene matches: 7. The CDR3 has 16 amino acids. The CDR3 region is CASSRIAGADYNEQFF. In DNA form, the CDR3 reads TGCGCCAGCAGCCGAATAGCGGGGGCAGACTACAATGAGCAGTTCTTC.

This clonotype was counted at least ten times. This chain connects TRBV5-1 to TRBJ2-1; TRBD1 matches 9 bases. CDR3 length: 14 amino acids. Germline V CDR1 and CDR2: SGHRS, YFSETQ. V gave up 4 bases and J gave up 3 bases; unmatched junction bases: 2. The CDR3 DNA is TGCGCCAGCAGCCCGGGACAGGGCTACAATGAGCAGTTCTTC. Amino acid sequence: CASSPGQGYNEQFF.

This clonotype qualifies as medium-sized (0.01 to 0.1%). CDR3 nucleotide sequence: TGTGCCAGCAGCCAAGCCGCGGGCCCGAGGGTTCTCTATGGCTACACCTTC. Protein: CASSQAAGPRVLYGYTF. This rearrangement joins TRBV3-1 to TRBJ1-2; D ambiguous. The germline V gene has CDR1 LGHDT and CDR2 YNNKEL (reference sequence). The V gene lost 1 base and the J gene lost 4 bases, with 19 bases spanning the gap. CDR3 length: 17 amino acids.